A single sample gave rise to the 8 T cell receptor beta chains below, sequenced in a study of blood T cell repertoires in COVID-19. Profiled with immunoSEQ multiplex PCR; TCRdb holds only in-frame clones, not every one. The table lists roughly 150,000 clones, around nine tenths of them singletons, with around 2.1% in the top ten. Sample: peripheral blood. The receptor set was obtained from a man aged 50 to 60 who had recovered from COVID-19.

The rearrangement links TRBV28 to TRBJ2-1; D call uncertain. Trimming left V 6 bases short and J 12 bases short, with 18 bases between. The CDR3 contains 13 residues. CDR1 and CDR2 (germline): MDHEN, SYDVKM. The CDR3 sequence: CASSLNLGRGQFF. The DNA for the CDR3 is TGTGCCAGCAGCCTAAATTTAGGCCGAGGGCAGTTCTTC.

The CDR3 is CASSHGTGGMGNQPQHF. The CDR3 DNA reads as TGTGCCAGCAGCCATGGGACAGGGGGCATGGGCAATCAGCCCCAGCATTTT. V usage is TRBV3-1 (or the pseudogene TRBV3-2) and J usage is TRBJ1-5, with 12 bases fitting TRBD1. This CDR3 spans 17 amino acids. Germline V gene lookup returns CDR1 LGHDT and CDR2 YNNKEL (reference sequence). V dropped 3 bases and J dropped 2; count of bases not matched to a gene: 5.

This chain connects TRBV7-9 to TRBJ1-2; 8 bases align to TRBD1. Trimming cost V 5 bases and J 2 bases; bases outside gene matches: 7. The CDR3 has 15 amino acids. The V gene's germline CDR1 is SEHNR and CDR2 FQNEAQ (reference sequence). CDR3 region: CASSPQGAENYGYTF. The CDR3 DNA sequence: TGTGCCAGCAGCCCCCAGGGGGCGGAGAACTATGGCTACACCTTC.

The V and J genes are TRBV19 and TRBJ1-5; a weak D match, TRBD1 (5 bases). Trimming took 5 bases from V and 4 from J, leaving 12 bases between them. Germline-derived CDR1 and CDR2 are LNHDA and SQIVND (reference sequence). The CDR3 extends over 14 amino acids. CDR3 DNA sequence: TGTGCCAGTAGTCTGCAGGGATCAAATCAGCCCCAGCATTTT. This codes for CASSLQGSNQPQHF. The whole variable domain, remainder taken from reference TRBV19 and TRBJ1-5, is DGGITQSPKYLFRKEGQNVTLSCEQNLNHDAMYWYRQDPGQGLRLIYYSQIVNDFQKGDIAEGYSVSREKKESFPLTVTSAQKNPTAFYLCASSLQGSNQPQHFGDGTRLSIL.

V is TRBV5-6 and J is TRBJ2-2; the match to TRBD2 covers 10 bases. Germline CDR1 reads SGHDT; CDR2 reads YYEEEE. J was trimmed by 0 bases and V by 1 base; bases with no gene match: 3. The CDR3 has 17 residues. The CDR3 sequence is CASSLRTSGTNTGELFF. Here the CDR3 DNA reads TGTGCCAGCAGCTTGCGGACTAGCGGAACGAACACCGGGGAGCTGTTTTTT.

The V gene is TRBV5-1, the J gene TRBJ2-7; 9 bases match TRBD1. V lost 4 bases and J lost 2; bases outside the gene matches: 7. Germline assignment: CDR1 SGHRS and CDR2 YFSETQ. The CDR3 covers 15 residues. The CDR3 bases are TGCGCCAGCAGCCCCGCACAGGGGGCCCCCTACGAGCAGTACTTC. It encodes CASSPAQGAPYEQYF.

The chain combines TRBV9 with TRBJ2-2; TRBD2 matches 10 bases. The CDR3 runs 15 residues. Germline assignment: CDR1 SGDLS and CDR2 YYNGEE. The J segment lost 4 bases and the V segment lost 4 bases, leaving 4 bases of the junction unmatched. The CDR3 bases are TGTGCCAGCAGCAACAGCGGGGGGGGCACCGGGGAGCTGTTTTTT. Protein product: CASSNSGGGTGELFF.

The CDR3 region has the DNA TGTGCCAGCAGCCTCAACAGGGGCCGCCTTAATGAAAAACTGTTTTTT. This encodes CASSLNRGRLNEKLFF. The V and J genes are TRBV14 and TRBJ1-4; 7 bases match TRBD1. The junction had 9 bases not matched to a gene; V was cut back by 4 bases and J by 4 bases. This CDR3 region has 16 residues. Germline-derived CDR1 and CDR2 are SGHDN and FVKESK.